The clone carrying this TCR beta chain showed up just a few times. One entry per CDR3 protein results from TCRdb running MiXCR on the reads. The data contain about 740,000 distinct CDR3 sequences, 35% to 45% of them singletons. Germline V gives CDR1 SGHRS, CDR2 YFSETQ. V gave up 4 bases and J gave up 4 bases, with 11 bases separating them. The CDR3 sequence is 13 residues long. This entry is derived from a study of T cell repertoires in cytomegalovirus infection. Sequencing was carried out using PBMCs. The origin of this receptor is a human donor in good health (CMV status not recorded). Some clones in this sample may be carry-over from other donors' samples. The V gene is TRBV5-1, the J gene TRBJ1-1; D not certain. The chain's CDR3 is CASSGDAGTEAFF. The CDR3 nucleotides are TGCGCCAGCAGCGGGGATGCGGGCACTGAAGCTTTCTTT.